Shown below are 17 T cell receptor beta chains from a single sample sequenced in a study of regulatory T cells in long-lasting Graves disease. Time point denoted: newly diagnosed GD, antithyroid drugs for less than 3 months. PBMC RNA was the source of the TCR library. Sequencing libraries for TCR beta were prepared with iRepertoire HTBI primers and Arm-PCR of CDR3 regions. TCRdb used MiXCR to reprocess the multiplex PCR reads, holding one entry per CDR3 protein. The table has some 600,000 distinct CDR3 sequences, 15% to 20% seen once; the top ten hold 9.5% to 15%. Another study also made use of these data, one on T cells in Graves' hyperthyroidism and ophthalmopathy.

The source material was peripheral blood mononuclear cells (PBMCs), sampled at new diagnosis, from a patient treated with antithyroid drugs. These receptors were taken from a man younger than 35 with Graves disease.

This chain joins TRBV7-2 and TRBJ1-5; D is perhaps TRBD1 (6 bases). Trimming shortened V by 5 bases and J by 4 bases, and 9 bases separated the two germline ends. This CDR3 spans 13 amino acids. Germline CDR1 reads SGHTA; CDR2 reads FQGNSA. The CDR3 sequence: CTSSRDRNQPQHF. The CDR3 DNA follows: TGTACCAGCAGCCGCGACAGGAATCAGCCCCAGCATTTT.

This clonotype showed up many times. The V call is TRBV5-1, the J call TRBJ2-7; 10 nucleotides match TRBD2. CDR1 is SGHRS and CDR2 is YFSETQ in the germline V gene. The junction had 8 bases not matched to a gene; V was cut back by 3 bases and J by 2 bases. CDR3 length: 16 residues. CDR3 sequence (DNA): TGCGCCAGCAGCTGGAATAGCGGGGGGACCGCCTACGAGCAGTACTTC. Its translation is CASSWNSGGTAYEQYF.

The chain has TRBV4-1 and TRBJ2-6, with D possibly being TRBD2 (5 bases). The germline gives CDR1 MGHRA, CDR2 YSYEKL. V gave up 0 bases and J gave up 12 bases, with 15 bases separating them. The CDR3 consists of 15 residues. The CDR3 region is CASSQDEGMGTVLTF. The CDR3 region has the DNA TGCGCCAGCAGCCAAGATGAGGGAATGGGCACCGTCCTGACTTTC.

This clonotype appeared many times. This chain joins TRBV5-1 and TRBJ2-4, with 7 bases identical to TRBD1. V shed 3 bases, J shed 6 bases, and the junction held 12 bases outside the gene matches. CDR1 and CDR2 (germline): SGHRS, YFSETQ. The CDR3 is made up of 16 amino acids. The CDR3 loop reads CASSSLSGQTLNIQYF. CDR3 bases: TGCGCCAGCAGCTCCCTTTCGGGACAGACCTTAAACATTCAGTACTTC. Full variable domain (outside the CDR3, taken from reference TRBV5-1 and TRBJ2-4): KAGVTQTPRYLIKTRGQQVTLSCSPISGHRSVSWYQQTPGQGLQFLFEYFSETQRNKGNFPGRFSGRQFSNSRSEMNVSTLELGDSALYLCASSSLSGQTLNIQYFGAGTRLSVL.

In its sample, this clonotype was seen many times. V usage is TRBV27 and J usage is TRBJ1-2, with D maybe TRBD1 (5 bases). Germline V lookup: CDR1 MNHEY, CDR2 SMNVEV (reference sequence). Trimming removed 0 bases at V and 7 bases at J, with 9 bases between. The CDR3 sequence is 13 residues long. CDR3 loop: CASSLSGTGGYTF. In DNA, the CDR3 is TGTGCCAGCAGTTTATCAGGGACTGGTGGCTACACCTTC.

In its sample, this clonotype was seen a few times. The junction shows a germline mismatch at one end, possibly a read error. The rearrangement links TRBV12-3 or TRBV12-4 to TRBJ2-1, with TRBD2 matching over 8 bases. The length of the CDR3 is 15 residues. This chain's CDR3 is CTSSSKAGAYNEQFF. The CDR3 coding sequence is TGTACCAGCAGTTCAAAAGCGGGAGCCTACAATGAGCAGTTCTTC.

This rearrangement joins TRBV6-5 to TRBJ1-4; possibly TRBD1 for D (5 bases). From germline, CDR1 is MNHEY and CDR2 SVGAGI. The length of the CDR3 is 15 residues. Trimming left V 0 bases short and J 8 bases short, with 13 bases between. CDR3 sequence (DNA): TGTGCCAGCAGTTACTCGTCGCAGGGAGGCGAAAAACTGTTTTTT. Residues: CASSYSSQGGEKLFF.

The sample holds many counts of this clonotype. CDR3 nucleotide sequence: TGTGCCAGCAGTTCTCCTCTAGCGGGATGGTACGAGCAGTACTTC. Amino acids: CASSSPLAGWYEQYF. The rearrangement links TRBV28 to TRBJ2-7, with 9 bases identical to TRBD2. Per germline, CDR1 MDHEN and CDR2 SYDVKM. Losses at the gene ends were 4 bases for V and 4 bases for J; bases not matched to a gene: 8. CDR3 size: 15 residues.

This chain links TRBV27 with TRBJ2-1; D is unclear. The CDR3 runs 16 residues. The germline gives CDR1 MNHEY, CDR2 SMNVEV (reference sequence). The ends were cut back, 1 base at V and 3 bases at J, with 13 bases in the middle. The CDR3 region has the DNA TGTGCCAGCAGTTTATACGCAGTGAGCTTCTACAATGAGCAGTTCTTC. This codes for CASSLYAVSFYNEQFF.

The chain has TRBV10-2 and TRBJ2-7, with 7 nucleotides matching TRBD1. The CDR3 has 15 residues. CDR1 is WSHSY and CDR2 is SAAADI in the germline V gene. Trimming took 3 bases from V and 2 from J; bases not matched to a gene: 7. Written as DNA, the CDR3 is TGCGCCAGCAGTGAAAGACAGGGTGTTCCCTACGAGCAGTACTTC. Encoded protein: CASSERQGVPYEQYF.

This clonotype was detected many times. The rearrangement uses TRBV6-1 and TRBJ2-7; the D gene is possibly TRBD2 (6 bases). The CDR3 consists of 12 residues. Between the trimmed V and J ends, which lost 8 bases and 1 base, there was a span of 9 bases. The germline V gene has CDR1 MNHNS and CDR2 SASEGT. The CDR3 protein is CASGTPSYEQYF. The CDR3 bases are TGTGCCAGCGGGACTCCTTCCTACGAGCAGTACTTC.

This sequence joins TRBV2 and TRBJ1-5; 7 bases fit TRBD1. V gave up 6 bases and J gave up 3 bases; unmatched junction bases: 8. This CDR3 is 15 amino acids long. CDR1 is SNHLY, CDR2 FYNNEI, per germline. CDR3 coding DNA: TGTGCCAGCAGGCAACAGGGGACCCCCAATCAGCCCCAGCATTTT. Translated, it gives CASRQQGTPNQPQHF.

The rearrangement joins TRBV9 to TRBJ1-2; D gene uncertain. The CDR3 has 15 amino acids. Trimming cost V 0 bases and J 1 base, with 10 bases left between them. Germline V gene sequence: CDR1 SGDLS, CDR2 YYNGEE. CDR3 amino acids: CASSVGVEINYGYTF. As DNA, the CDR3 is TGTGCCAGCAGCGTAGGCGTAGAGATTAACTATGGCTACACCTTC.

CDR3 amino acids: CSARPPGGGNEQFF. DNA for the CDR3: TGCAGTGCCCGACCCCCCGGTGGTGGCAATGAGCAGTTCTTC. V is TRBV20-1 and J is TRBJ2-1; D is unclear. Trimming cost V 6 bases and J 6 bases, with 18 bases left between them. The CDR3 consists of 14 residues. Germline V gene data show CDR1 as DFQATT and CDR2 as SNEGSKA (reference sequence).

In its sample, this clonotype was seen a few times. This rearrangement joins TRBV27 to TRBJ1-4, with TRBD1 identical over 7 bases. This CDR3 spans 15 amino acids. Unmatched junction bases numbered 13, after V lost 5 bases and J lost 10 bases. The germline CDR1 and CDR2 sequences are MNHEY and SMNVEV (reference sequence). The CDR3 DNA follows: TGTGCCAGCAGTCAATACAGGGGAGAGGGTGGAAAACTGTTTTTT. This codes for CASSQYRGEGGKLFF.

The V call is TRBV28, the J call TRBJ1-1; no definite D call. CDR3 length: 13 residues. Trimming cost V 4 bases and J 3 bases, with 9 bases left between them. The germline V gene has CDR1 MDHEN and CDR2 SYDVKM. In DNA, the CDR3 is TGTGCCAGCAGTTACAGACCCGACACTGAAGCTTTCTTT. Translation gives CASSYRPDTEAFF.

For the CDR3, the DNA is TGCAGTGCTAGAGAGGGCCAGCTCAATCAGCCCCAGCATTTT. Its protein is CSAREGQLNQPQHF. The J gene is TRBJ1-5, the V gene TRBV20-1, with D unclear. V was pared by 0 bases and J by 3 bases, with 9 bases between. The CDR3 contains 14 residues. Germline CDR1 and CDR2: DFQATT and SNEGSKA (reference sequence).